The 19 T cell receptor beta chains presented below share a single source sample, sequenced in a study of cytomegalovirus exposure and HLA in healthy donors. Use of 60 Vbeta and 13 Jbeta primers characterized the PCR. Produced via immunoSEQ multiplex PCR; TCRdb's table is partial and in-frame only. Of fewer than 250,000 clones detected, about 80% appear once; the ten largest clones hold around 1.8%. The material sequenced was PBMCs. These receptors all stem from a man aged 18 to 35 in good health and CMV-seronegative.

The chain is built from TRBV6-1 and TRBJ2-3; 7 bases match TRBD2. From germline, CDR1 is MNHNS and CDR2 SASEGT. With V trimmed by 1 base and J by 4 bases, 5 bases remained unmatched. The CDR3 contains 15 residues. As DNA, the CDR3 is TGTGCCAGCAGTGAAGGGGGGGGAAGGGCAGATACGCAGTATTTT. It codes for CASSEGGGRADTQYF.

The V and J genes are TRBV21-1 and TRBJ2-4; TRBD1, as called in the table, went unchecked against the DNA. TRBV21-1 is a pseudogene segment. The CDR3 contains 19 residues. CDR3 DNA: TGTGCCAGCAGCAAATCTTATTTAATTCAGGGGCTAGCCAAAAACATTCAGTACTTC. Protein sequence: CASSKSYLIQGLAKNIQYF.

This clone has more than one count but fewer than ten. The V call is TRBV7-9, the J call TRBJ2-2; possibly TRBD2 for D (5 bases). Germline values: CDR1 SEHNR, CDR2 FQNEAQ (reference sequence). CDR3 size: 16 residues. V lost 5 bases, J lost 1 base, and 14 bases lay in between. The CDR3 coding sequence is TGTGCCAGCAGCCCAACACCGGGGATGAACACCGGGGAGCTGTTTTTT. It translates to CASSPTPGMNTGELFF.

This chain uses TRBV7-9 with TRBJ2-1; tentatively, D is TRBD1 (5 bases). Germline V gives CDR1 SEHNR, CDR2 FQNEAQ (reference sequence). There are 13 residues in the CDR3. The V gene lost 5 bases and the J gene lost 10 bases, with 15 bases spanning the gap. The CDR3 coding sequence is TGTGCCAGCAGCCTCAATTCGAACAGGGAGCAGTTCTTC. Protein: CASSLNSNREQFF.

The V gene is TRBV2, the J gene TRBJ2-1, with D possibly matching TRBD2 (6 bases). Trimming cost V 6 bases and J 2 bases, with 14 bases left between them. The CDR3 has 15 residues. CDR1 and CDR2 (germline): SNHLY, FYNNEI. The CDR3 protein is CASREGGAPYNEQFF. The CDR3 nucleotides read TGTGCCAGCAGGGAGGGCGGGGCCCCCTACAATGAGCAGTTCTTC. The complete variable domain, with remaining parts taken from reference TRBV2 and TRBJ2-1, reads EPEVTQTPSHQVTQMGQEVILRCVPISNHLYFYWYRQILGQKVEFLVSFYNNEISEKSEIFDDQFSVERPDGSNFTLKIRSTKLEDSAMYFCASREGGAPYNEQFFGPGTRLTVL.

This chain uses TRBV20-1 with TRBJ1-1, with a tentative D call TRBD1 (5 bases). The CDR3 spans 10 residues. Germline V CDR1 and CDR2: DFQATT, SNEGSKA (reference sequence). Deletions cut 3 bases from V and 11 bases from J, with 10 bases between. The CDR3 sequence is CSASGRAAFF. The CDR3, as DNA: TGCAGTGCTAGCGGCAGGGCTGCTTTCTTT.

The rearrangement joins TRBV7-3 to TRBJ2-3, with TRBD1 as a possible D gene (5 bases). Trimming took 5 bases from V and 4 from J, leaving 13 bases between them. The CDR3 runs 14 residues. The germline V gene has CDR1 SGHTA and CDR2 FQGTGA. Here the CDR3 DNA reads TGTGCCAGCAGCCCGATTTCCAGGGCAGATACGCAGTATTTT. Encoded protein: CASSPISRADTQYF.

The chain carries TRBV11-3 and TRBJ2-1; 9 bases are shared with TRBD2. CDR3 length: 15 residues. Per germline, CDR1 SGHNT and CDR2 YENEEA. V lost 4 bases and J lost 5; bases outside the gene matches: 6. The CDR3 DNA reads as TGTGCCAGCAGCTCCTTAGCGGGGGACCACAATGAGCAGTTCTTC. Its protein product is CASSSLAGDHNEQFF.

The rearrangement joins TRBV7-8 to TRBJ2-7; TRBD2 agrees at 7 bases. The junction had 10 bases not matched to a gene; V was cut back by 5 bases and J by 3 bases. Looked up from germline, CDR1 is SGHVS and CDR2 is FQNEAQ. CDR3 length: 15 amino acids. The CDR3 nucleotides read TGTGCCAGCAGCCGAGACGGGACTACCGGCTACGAGCAGTACTTC. This codes for CASSRDGTTGYEQYF.

The count of this clone is one. The V and J genes are TRBV6-5 and TRBJ2-2; 9 positions agree with TRBD2. After removal of 10 bases from V and 6 bases from J, the junction contained 6 bases not matched to a gene. Germline CDR1 is MNHEY and CDR2 is SVGAGI. The CDR3 has 13 amino acids. CDR3 region: CAIRRGGAGELFF. CDR3 DNA sequence: TGTGCCATACGGCGGGGGGGGGCCGGGGAGCTGTTTTTT.

The CDR3 spells CASSKDRGIYGYTF. Written as DNA, the CDR3 is TGTGCCAGCAGTAAAGACAGGGGAATATACGGCTACACCTTC. The chain is built from TRBV2 and TRBJ1-2; 8 bases align to TRBD1. The CDR3 contains 14 residues. Germline CDR1 reads SNHLY; CDR2 reads FYNNEI. J gave up 8 bases and V 5 bases, and 10 bases lay outside the gene matches.

The gene calls are TRBV6-5 and TRBJ1-2; D is unclear. Germline V CDR1 and CDR2: MNHEY, SVGAGI. This CDR3 has 13 amino acids. V lost 2 bases, J lost 2 bases, and 6 bases lay in between. This chain's CDR3 is CASSYATNYGYTF. The CDR3 coding sequence is TGTGCCAGCAGTTACGCGACAAACTATGGCTACACCTTC.

V gene TRBV7-3 combines with J gene TRBJ2-3, with D hard to call. The CDR3 runs 13 residues. The V and J ends lost 2 bases and 6 bases respectively, with 9 bases between them. CDR1 is SGHTA and CDR2 is FQGTGA in the germline V gene. Written as DNA, the CDR3 is TGTGCCAGCAGCTTACCAGGTTCGGATACGCAGTATTTT. It codes for CASSLPGSDTQYF.

About this clone itself: One junction end disagrees with the germline gene, perhaps due to a read error. The CDR3 DNA follows: TGTGCCAGCACCTTAGGACTAGCGGGGTACAATGAGCAGTTCTTC. It codes for CASTLGLAGYNEQFF. The chain is built from TRBV7-2 and TRBJ2-1, with 12 bases identical to TRBD2. This CDR3 contains 15 residues. Per germline, CDR1 SGHTA and CDR2 FQGNSA.

Regarding this clone: The junction differs from germline at one of its ends, possibly a read error. The CDR3 is CASILAGGAETQYF. The CDR3 DNA is TGTGCCAGCATCTTGGCGGGGGGGGCGGAGACCCAGTACTTC. The V and J genes are TRBV5-4 and TRBJ2-5; 9 positions agree with TRBD2. Germline CDR1 reads SGHNT; CDR2 reads YYREEE (reference sequence). The CDR3 sequence is 14 residues long.

The chain employs TRBV5-1 and TRBJ2-7; D perhaps matches TRBD1 (6 bases). Germline assignment: CDR1 SGHRS and CDR2 YFSETQ. This CDR3 has 16 amino acids. V shed 2 bases and J shed 2 bases, with 17 bases lying between them. The CDR3 nucleotides read TGCGCCAGCAGCTTCCAGGAGGCAGGGGATACCTACGAGCAGTACTTC. Translating it yields CASSFQEAGDTYEQYF.

This chain joins TRBV29-1 and TRBJ2-3; D may be TRBD2 (6 bases). The germline V gene encodes CDR1 SQVTM and CDR2 ANQGSEA. V lost 7 bases and J lost 2, with 10 bases in between. This CDR3 comprises 12 residues. The CDR3 nucleotides read TGCAGCGCTAGGACTAACACAGATACGCAGTATTTT. Its translation is CSARTNTDTQYF.

The chain is built from TRBV7-3 and TRBJ2-2; the match to TRBD2 covers 13 bases. CDR3 length: 16 amino acids. Losses at the gene ends were 5 bases for V and 4 bases for J; bases not matched to a gene: 4. Germline lookup yields CDR1 SGHTA and CDR2 FQGTGA. The CDR3 reads CASSPRLAGGTGELFF. The CDR3 nucleotides are TGTGCCAGCAGCCCTCGACTAGCGGGAGGCACCGGGGAGCTGTTTTTT.

The chain joins TRBV6-5 to TRBJ2-3, with 8 bases matching TRBD1. Germline loops: CDR1 MNHEY, CDR2 SVGAGI. J lost 9 bases, V lost 3 bases, and 14 bases had no gene match. The CDR3 is made up of 16 amino acids. CDR3 loop: CASSYRGQGPQETQYF. The CDR3 DNA follows: TGTGCCAGCAGTTATCGCGGACAGGGCCCGCAGGAGACGCAGTATTTT.